The 6 T cell receptor beta chains reported below all come from one sample, sequenced in a study of blood T cell repertoires in COVID-19. Only in-frame clones appear in the TCRdb table, and some are missing; sequencing was by immunoSEQ multiplex PCR. Of some 57,000 clones in the sample, approximately 83% were seen once. The source material was peripheral blood. Every receptor here comes from a human donor in a cohort sampled during active COVID-19.

The gene calls are TRBV5-6 and TRBJ1-5, with 7 bases identical to TRBD1. Trimming took 3 bases from V and 12 from J; bases not matched to a gene: 9. CDR3 length: 13 residues. CDR1 and CDR2 from the germline V gene are SGHDT and YYEEEE. The CDR3 DNA reads as TGTGCCAGCAGCTCGACTAGGGACAGCTTCCAGCATTTT. Residues: CASSSTRDSFQHF.

Only one count was recorded for this clone. This rearrangement joins TRBV28 to TRBJ2-2, with D possibly matching TRBD2 (5 bases). Trimming pared 4 bases from V and 4 bases from J, leaving 7 bases between. The CDR3 extends over 13 amino acids. In germline, CDR1 is MDHEN, CDR2 SYDVKM. The CDR3 protein is CASSSTSTGELFF. DNA of the CDR3: TGTGCCAGCAGTTCTACTAGCACCGGGGAGCTGTTTTTT.

The chain uses TRBV9 and TRBJ2-2; 9 nucleotides match TRBD2. The CDR3 runs to 17 residues. Per the germline V gene, CDR1 is SGDLS and CDR2 is YYNGEE. Germline trimming cut 5 bases from V and 0 bases from J; bases unmatched to any gene: 8. This CDR3 reads CASRAGTSSANTGELFF. The CDR3 region has the DNA TGTGCCAGCAGGGCCGGGACTAGCAGCGCGAACACCGGGGAGCTGTTTTTT.

The chain links TRBV19 to TRBJ2-3, with D possibly TRBD1 on 5 matching bases. V was trimmed by 5 bases and J by 5 bases, leaving 8 bases between them. Germline CDR1 is LNHDA and CDR2 is SQIVND (reference sequence). This CDR3 comprises 12 residues. CDR3 amino acids: CASSATVDTQYF. CDR3 coding DNA: TGTGCCAGTAGTGCGACAGTAGATACGCAGTATTTT.

The J gene is TRBJ2-5, the V gene TRBV5-1; 7 nucleotides agree with TRBD1. Unmatched junction bases numbered 5, after V lost 4 bases and J lost 2 bases. The CDR3 extends over 14 amino acids. CDR1 is SGHRS and CDR2 is YFSETQ in the germline V gene. The CDR3 DNA reads TGCGCCAGCAGCCGACAGGGACAGCAAGAGACCCAGTACTTC. Protein product: CASSRQGQQETQYF.

The CDR3 coding sequence is TGTGCCAGCAGCGTAGGGGCGGGCGGAGGTTATGGCTACACCTTC. It yields the protein CASSVGAGGGYGYTF. The V and J genes are TRBV9 and TRBJ1-2; no clear D gene. CDR3 length equals 15 residues. CDR1 is SGDLS and CDR2 is YYNGEE in the germline V gene. V was pared by 0 bases and J by 5 bases, with 14 bases between.